This record looks at one TCR beta chain sequence and its context. Its cognate antigen is unknown. Different DNA sequences within this sample yield the same CDR3. PCR employed 60 Vbeta and 13 Jbeta primers. The method was immunoSEQ multiplex PCR; TCRdb's version includes in-frame clones alone and lacks a portion of them. There are 170,000 or so clones in the sample; under 85% occur only once, and about 4.9% lies in the top ten. This entry belongs to a study of cytomegalovirus exposure and HLA in healthy donors. Findings and caveats of the study: In a later analysis, most CMV-associated TCR beta chains appeared HLA-restricted.

The trim removed 3 bases at V and 4 bases at J, leaving 3 bases unmatched. This CDR3 comprises 13 residues. Germline V CDR1 and CDR2: MGHRA, YSYEKL. V gene TRBV4-1 combines with J gene TRBJ2-7, with 7 bases that match TRBD1. What was sequenced was PBMCs. The receptor's source is a young man in good health and CMV-seronegative. The CDR3 nucleotides read TGCGCCAGCAGCCACCGGGACAGTTACGAGCAGTACTTC. Translating it yields CASSHRDSYEQYF.